This T cell receptor beta chain is drawn from a study of control samples from healthy donors and cancer patients. Some clones are missing from TCRdb's copy, which holds only in-frame ones; the method was immunoSEQ multiplex PCR. This table holds 170,000 or so clones, over 80% found once. V gave up 8 bases and J gave up 7 bases; unmatched junction bases: 15. The CDR3 contains 16 residues. CDR1 and CDR2 from the germline V gene are ENHRY and SYGVKD. This chain connects TRBV10-3 to TRBJ1-5; TRBD1 matches 9 bases. The clonotype was recovered from a man younger than 30 in good health. Sample: blood. CDR3 bases: TGTGCCATCGGTACAGAGTTTACAGGGGGCGGCCAGCCCCAGCATTTT. It specifies CAIGTEFTGGGQPQHF.